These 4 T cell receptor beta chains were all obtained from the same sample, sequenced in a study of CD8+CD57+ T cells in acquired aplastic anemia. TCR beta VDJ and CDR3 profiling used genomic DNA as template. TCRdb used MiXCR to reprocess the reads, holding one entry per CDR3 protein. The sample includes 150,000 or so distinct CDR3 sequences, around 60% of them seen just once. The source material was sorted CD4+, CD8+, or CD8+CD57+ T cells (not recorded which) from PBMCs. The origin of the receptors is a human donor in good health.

In DNA form, the CDR3 reads TGTGCCAGCAGTGAGGCCGGGACAGGTCCATACGAGCAGTACTTC. Its translation: CASSEAGTGPYEQYF. The rearrangement uses TRBV6-1 and TRBJ2-7; 8 bases map to TRBD1. The J segment lost 4 bases and the V segment lost 3 bases, leaving 8 bases of the junction unmatched. The CDR3 runs 15 residues. CDR1 is MNHNS, CDR2 SASEGT, per germline.

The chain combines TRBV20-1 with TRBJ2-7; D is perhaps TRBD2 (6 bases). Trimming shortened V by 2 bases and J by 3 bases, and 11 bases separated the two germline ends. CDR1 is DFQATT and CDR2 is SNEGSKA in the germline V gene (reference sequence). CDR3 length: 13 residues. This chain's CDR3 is CSARPAGYYEQYF. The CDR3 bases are TGCAGTGCTAGACCCGCGGGGTACTACGAGCAGTACTTC.

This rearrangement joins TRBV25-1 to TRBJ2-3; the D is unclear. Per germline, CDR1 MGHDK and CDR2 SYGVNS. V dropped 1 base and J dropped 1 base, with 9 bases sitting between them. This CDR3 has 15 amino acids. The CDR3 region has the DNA TGTGCCAGCAGTGAATCCAGGCTTCGCACAGATACGCAGTATTTT. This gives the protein CASSESRLRTDTQYF.

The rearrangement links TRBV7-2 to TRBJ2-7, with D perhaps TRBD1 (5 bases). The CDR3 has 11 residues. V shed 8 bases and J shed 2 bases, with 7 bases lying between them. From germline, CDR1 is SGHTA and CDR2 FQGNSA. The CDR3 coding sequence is TGTGCCAGCGGACATACCTACGAGCAGTACTTC. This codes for CASGHTYEQYF.